These T cell receptor beta chains were read from a single sample in a study of CD8 T cells in Susac syndrome. TCRdb ran MiXCR on the immunoSEQ multiplex PCR reads and lists one entry per CDR3 protein. Of about 82,000 distinct CDR3 sequences in the sample, about 95% were seen once. The sequenced sample was CD8+ T cells from PBMCs. The origin of the receptors is a human donor with Susac syndrome. Both conserved end residues are trimmed from each CDR3. Each record gives: clone size, V gene, J gene, CDR3 protein. For some rows the clone size is stated as once, few or many, or as a class when expanded; others skip it.

abundance: NA
v_gene: TRBV11-1
j_gene: TRBJ2-4
CDR3aa: ASSARRTSGERKGNKNIQY

abundance: NA
v_gene: TRBV19
j_gene: TRBJ1-5
CDR3aa: ASSLDIHSQPQH

abundance: NA
v_gene: TRBV30
j_gene: TRBJ1-2
CDR3aa: AWSVQETGDGYT

abundance: NA
v_gene: TRBV13
j_gene: TRBJ1-3
CDR3aa: ASSHGGLPGNTIY

abundance: NA
v_gene: TRBV5-1
j_gene: TRBJ2-7
CDR3aa: ASSLAPGAWNEQY

abundance: NA
v_gene: TRBV29-1
j_gene: TRBJ2-6
CDR3aa: SVEDYRTDRSGANVLT

abundance: NA
v_gene: TRBV7-2
j_gene: TRBJ1-5
CDR3aa: ASRPGSGTYSNQPQH

abundance: once
v_gene: TRBV20-1
j_gene: TRBJ2-7
CDR3aa: SASPTGALVEQY

abundance: NA
v_gene: TRBV20-1
j_gene: TRBJ2-3
CDR3aa: STQTSGGAGDTQY

abundance: NA
v_gene: TRBV20-1
j_gene: TRBJ2-5
CDR3aa: SAGGGLAGTETQY

abundance: NA
v_gene: TRBV3-1
j_gene: TRBJ1-5
CDR3aa: ASSQTEGPQH

abundance: NA
v_gene: TRBV18
j_gene: TRBJ1-1
CDR3aa: ASQAGNTEAF

abundance: NA
v_gene: TRBV29-1
j_gene: TRBJ2-7
CDR3aa: SVEDGEGGYEQY

abundance: once
v_gene: TRBV6-5
j_gene: TRBJ1-1
CDR3aa: ASTHGGTEAF

abundance: NA
v_gene: TRBV7-9
j_gene: TRBJ2-1
CDR3aa: ASSLIGSGKAYNEQF

abundance: NA
v_gene: TRBV6-6
j_gene: TRBJ2-3
CDR3aa: ASSYPHVDTQY

abundance: once
v_gene: TRBV4-2
j_gene: TRBJ2-3
CDR3aa: ASSTPSWRDGDTQY

abundance: NA
v_gene: TRBV12-3/TRBV12-4
j_gene: TRBJ1-2
CDR3aa: ASSLAPAYGYT

abundance: NA
v_gene: TRBV20-1
j_gene: TRBJ1-1
CDR3aa: SARDGTGARTEAF

abundance: NA
v_gene: TRBV29-1
j_gene: TRBJ1-3
CDR3aa: SAAELNTIY

abundance: NA
v_gene: TRBV3-1
j_gene: TRBJ1-2
CDR3aa: ASSQGQGYGYT

abundance: NA
v_gene: TRBV28
j_gene: TRBJ1-1
CDR3aa: ASSTGQENTEAF

abundance: NA
v_gene: TRBV4-3
j_gene: TRBJ2-7
CDR3aa: ASSQERAGSTERTYEQY

abundance: NA
v_gene: TRBV6-6
j_gene: TRBJ2-1
CDR3aa: ASSYPSGDSYNEQF

abundance: once
v_gene: TRBV20-1
j_gene: TRBJ2-7
CDR3aa: SASRQGSSYEQY

abundance: NA
v_gene: TRBV27
j_gene: TRBJ2-3
CDR3aa: ASLRGIQGMSTDTQY

abundance: NA
v_gene: TRBV27
j_gene: TRBJ2-3
CDR3aa: ASQGASGILTDTPTLTDTQY

abundance: NA
v_gene: TRBV27
j_gene: TRBJ2-5
CDR3aa: ASSTGQETQY

abundance: once
v_gene: TRBV3-1
j_gene: TRBJ1-1
CDR3aa: ASSQDLIRPGVEAF

abundance: NA
v_gene: TRBV5-1
j_gene: TRBJ2-3
CDR3aa: ASSLSEPDTQY

abundance: NA
v_gene: TRBV12-3/TRBV12-4
j_gene: TRBJ2-3
CDR3aa: ASSLPGWADTQY

abundance: NA
v_gene: TRBV5-1
j_gene: TRBJ2-3
CDR3aa: ASSLKKGTVTDTQY

abundance: NA
v_gene: TRBV27
j_gene: TRBJ1-1
CDR3aa: ASSTGRDTEAF

abundance: NA
v_gene: TRBV20-1
j_gene: TRBJ2-7
CDR3aa: SARVAGGPSYEQY

abundance: NA
v_gene: TRBV9
j_gene: TRBJ2-7
CDR3aa: ASSPGGNEQY

abundance: NA
v_gene: TRBV29-1
j_gene: TRBJ2-2
CDR3aa: SVQPLSNTGELF

abundance: once
v_gene: TRBV30
j_gene: TRBJ1-6
CDR3aa: AWDGRRTVGNSPLH

abundance: NA
v_gene: TRBV20-1
j_gene: TRBJ2-5
CDR3aa: SARSQETQY

abundance: NA
v_gene: TRBV4-1
j_gene: TRBJ1-1
CDR3aa: ASSEDTGVGTEAF

abundance: NA
v_gene: TRBV28
j_gene: TRBJ2-1
CDR3aa: ASRPGQLYYNEQF

abundance: NA
v_gene: TRBV5-1
j_gene: TRBJ1-1
CDR3aa: ASSSTGTGIAEAF

abundance: NA
v_gene: TRBV30
j_gene: TRBJ2-7
CDR3aa: AWVGSKVPYEQY

abundance: NA
v_gene: TRBV9
j_gene: TRBJ2-3
CDR3aa: ASSDRDRTQY

abundance: once
v_gene: TRBV19
j_gene: TRBJ1-5
CDR3aa: ASSIAQGLNQPQH

abundance: NA
v_gene: TRBV14
j_gene: TRBJ1-2
CDR3aa: ASSQGSYYGYT

abundance: NA
v_gene: TRBV29-1
j_gene: TRBJ1-2
CDR3aa: SGKTDLYGYT

abundance: NA
v_gene: TRBV9
j_gene: TRBJ1-2
CDR3aa: ASSVEGSSYGYT